This T cell receptor beta chain was observed in a study of early stage breast cancer tumors. Measured with immunoSEQ multiplex PCR; TCRdb has only the in-frame clones, and not every one. The sample records 55,000 to 70,000 clones, roughly 80% being singletons. Study-level results: Most shared enriched TCRB sequences were commonly generated ones.

V shed 3 bases and J shed 3 bases, with 9 bases lying between them. The CDR3 spans 14 residues. CDR1 and CDR2 (germline): MGHRA, YSYEKL. This clone has a single count. Its antigen is undetermined. This receptor was taken from a person aged 40 to 49 with breast cancer. This chain links TRBV4-1 with TRBJ1-5, with a tentative D call TRBD1 (6 bases). The sequencing sample was made of blood. CDR3 sequence reads: CASSQGDTNQPQHF. The DNA of the CDR3 is TGCGCCAGCAGCCAGGGGGACACCAATCAGCCCCAGCATTTT.